This record covers a single TCR beta chain. Deletions cut 1 base from V and 0 bases from J, with 15 bases between. The CDR3 contains 18 residues. CDR1 and CDR2 (germline): SEHNR, FQNEAQ (reference sequence). The sample belongs to a study of technical replicates of blood from a few donors. Generated by immunoSEQ multiplex PCR, the TCRdb table keeps only in-frame clones and is missing some. The table shows some 73,000 clones, with more than 85% occurring only once. What was sequenced was PBMCs. The clonotype was recovered from a human donor in good health. Some clones in this sample may be carry-over from other donors' samples. The chain joins TRBV7-9 to TRBJ2-2; the D gene is possibly TRBD1 (5 bases). CDR3 in amino acids: CASSLERWGLANTGELFF. The CDR3 DNA follows: TGTGCCAGCAGCTTAGAGAGGTGGGGCTTGGCGAACACCGGGGAGCTGTTTTTT.